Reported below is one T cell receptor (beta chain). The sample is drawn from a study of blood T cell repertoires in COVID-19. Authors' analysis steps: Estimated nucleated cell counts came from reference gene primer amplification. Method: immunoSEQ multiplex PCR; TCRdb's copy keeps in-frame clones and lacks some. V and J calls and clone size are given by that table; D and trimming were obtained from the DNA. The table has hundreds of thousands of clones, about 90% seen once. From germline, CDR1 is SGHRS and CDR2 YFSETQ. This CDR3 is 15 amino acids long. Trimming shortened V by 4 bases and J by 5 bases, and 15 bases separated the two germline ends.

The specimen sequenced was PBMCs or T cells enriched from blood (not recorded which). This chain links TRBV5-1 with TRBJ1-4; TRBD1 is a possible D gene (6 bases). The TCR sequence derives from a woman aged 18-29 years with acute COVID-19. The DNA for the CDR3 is TGCGCCAGCAGCGGCTACAGGGCGGAGAATGAAAAACTGTTTTTT. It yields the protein CASSGYRAENEKLFF.